These T cell receptor beta chains were read from a single sample in a study of tumor-infiltrating lymphocytes in primary liver carcinoma. TCRdb itself ran the multiplex PCR reads through MiXCR, one entry per CDR3 protein. The repertoire includes more than 150,000 distinct CDR3 sequences, about 60% of them detected once, and approximately 70% sits in the top ten. Sequencing was performed on peripheral blood. These TCRs come from a man aged 40-55 years with primary liver carcinoma and hepatitis B virus infection. CDR3s include the opening cysteine and the closing phenylalanine or tryptophan. Fields, in order: J gene, D gene, clone size, V gene, CDR3 protein, CDR3 DNA. A D gene is named only where the DNA matches it firmly. A clone size is listed for some rows: how often the clone was seen (once, few, many), or a class if it is expanded.

j_call: TRBJ2-7
d_call: -
clone_size: -
v_call: TRBV14
cdr3_aa: CASSLFARGLARSSYEQYF
cdr3_nt: TGTGCCAGCAGCCTTTTCGCCAGGGGTCTAGCGAGAAGCTCCTACGAGCAGTACTTC

j_call: TRBJ1-2
d_call: -
clone_size: few
v_call: TRBV12-3/TRBV12-4
cdr3_aa: CASSPTGGHYGYTF
cdr3_nt: TGTGCCAGCAGCCCGACGGGGGGACACTATGGCTACACCTTC

j_call: TRBJ2-1
d_call: -
clone_size: -
v_call: TRBV11-2
cdr3_aa: CANSLRYEQFF
cdr3_nt: TGTGCCAACAGCTTAAGGTATGAGCAATTCTTC

j_call: TRBJ2-2
d_call: TRBD2
clone_size: many
v_call: TRBV11-2
cdr3_aa: CASSPGLAGWNTGELFF
cdr3_nt: TGTGCCAGCAGCCCCGGACTAGCGGGATGGAACACCGGGGAGCTGTTTTTT

j_call: TRBJ2-1
d_call: -
clone_size: -
v_call: TRBV11-3
cdr3_aa: CASNVWGAGGYNEQFF
cdr3_nt: TGTGCCAGCAACGTGTGGGGGGCAGGAGGCTACAATGAGCAGTTCTTC

j_call: TRBJ2-3
d_call: TRBD2
clone_size: -
v_call: TRBV6-5
cdr3_aa: CASWGGNTDTQYF
cdr3_nt: TGTGCCAGCTGGGGGGGAAACACAGATACGCAGTATTTT

j_call: TRBJ2-3
d_call: TRBD2
clone_size: -
v_call: TRBV4-2
cdr3_aa: CASSQEAGLSTDTQYF
cdr3_nt: TGTGCCAGCAGCCAAGAAGCGGGACTAAGTACAGATACGCAGTATTTT

j_call: TRBJ1-1
d_call: TRBD1
clone_size: -
v_call: TRBV5-1
cdr3_aa: CASSLSQGGTEAFF
cdr3_nt: TGCGCCAGCAGCTTGTCCCAGGGGGGAACTGAAGCTTTCTTT

j_call: TRBJ2-7
d_call: TRBD2
clone_size: -
v_call: TRBV11-2
cdr3_aa: CASSLDVGGTYEHYF
cdr3_nt: TGTGCCAGCAGCTTAGATGTGGGAGGGACCTACGAGCACTACTTC

j_call: TRBJ1-5
d_call: -
clone_size: -
v_call: TRBV6-5
cdr3_aa: CASSYSVVSNQPQHF
cdr3_nt: TGTGCCAGCAGTTACTCGGTGGTGAGCAATCAGCCCCAGCATTTT

j_call: TRBJ1-4
d_call: -
clone_size: few
v_call: TRBV4-1
cdr3_aa: CASSQVNEKLFF
cdr3_nt: TGCGCCAGCAGCCAAGTTAATGAAAAACTGTTTTTT

j_call: TRBJ1-1
d_call: -
clone_size: -
v_call: TRBV12-5
cdr3_aa: CASGFPRTDSEAFF
cdr3_nt: TGTGCTAGTGGTTTCCCACGGACAGATTCTGAAGCTTTCTTT

j_call: TRBJ1-1
d_call: TRBD1
clone_size: -
v_call: TRBV11-2
cdr3_aa: CASNRRGGGEAFF
cdr3_nt: TGTGCTAGCAACCGCAGGGGGGGTGGTGAAGCTTTCTTT

j_call: TRBJ2-7
d_call: -
clone_size: once
v_call: TRBV11-2
cdr3_aa: CASTLDPSGTYEQYF
cdr3_nt: TGTGCCAGCACCTTAGATCCTAGTGGGACCTACGAGCAGTACTTC

j_call: TRBJ2-1
d_call: -
clone_size: once
v_call: TRBV11-2
cdr3_aa: CASSPRGPEQVF
cdr3_nt: TGTGCCAGCAGCCCGCGGGGCCCGGAGCAGGTCTTC

j_call: TRBJ1-3
d_call: -
clone_size: few
v_call: TRBV6-6
cdr3_aa: CASSYGQLSGNTIYF
cdr3_nt: TGTGCCAGCAGTTATGGACAGCTCTCTGGAAACACCATATATTTT

j_call: TRBJ1-2
d_call: -
clone_size: -
v_call: TRBV6-5
cdr3_aa: CASSYDLNGSPVYGYTF
cdr3_nt: TGTGCCAGCAGTTACGATTTGAACGGCAGCCCGGTTTATGGCTACACCTTC

j_call: TRBJ2-1
d_call: -
clone_size: -
v_call: TRBV6-5
cdr3_aa: CASSYSKMLTSYNEQFF
cdr3_nt: TGTGCCAGCAGTTACTCGAAGATGCTAACTTCCTACAATGAGCAGTTCTTC

j_call: TRBJ2-7
d_call: TRBD1
clone_size: few
v_call: TRBV29-1
cdr3_aa: CSVEEGQGAFYEQYF
cdr3_nt: TGCAGCGTTGAAGAGGGGCAGGGGGCCTTCTACGAGCAGTACTTC

j_call: TRBJ2-5
d_call: -
clone_size: many
v_call: TRBV11-2
cdr3_aa: CASSLSGFQETQYF
cdr3_nt: TGTGCCAGCAGCTTATCCGGGTTCCAAGAGACCCAGTACTTC

j_call: TRBJ2-3
d_call: TRBD2
clone_size: -
v_call: TRBV10-3
cdr3_aa: CATVGGGTDTQYF
cdr3_nt: TGTGCCACCGTGGGAGGGGGCACAGATACGCAGTATTTT

j_call: TRBJ2-5
d_call: -
clone_size: many
v_call: TRBV6-5
cdr3_aa: CASSSGQAQYF
cdr3_nt: -

j_call: TRBJ2-1
d_call: -
clone_size: few
v_call: TRBV6-6
cdr3_aa: CASTQVLSRASYNEQFF
cdr3_nt: TGTGCCAGCACCCAAGTTCTTAGTCGGGCATCTTACAATGAGCAGTTCTTC

j_call: TRBJ1-1
d_call: -
clone_size: few
v_call: TRBV6-5
cdr3_aa: CASSWGEGTANTEAFF
cdr3_nt: TGTGCCAGCAGTTGGGGGGAGGGGACCGCGAACACTGAAGCTTTCTTT

j_call: TRBJ2-7
d_call: TRBD2
clone_size: -
v_call: TRBV11-2
cdr3_aa: CASSLGWTSGSYEQYF
cdr3_nt: TGTGCCAGCAGCCTGGGCTGGACTAGCGGGAGCTACGAGCAGTACTTC

j_call: TRBJ2-5
d_call: -
clone_size: -
v_call: TRBV6-1
cdr3_aa: CASSYRLRGMRQETQYF
cdr3_nt: TGTGCCAGCAGTTATCGACTAAGGGGCATGAGACAAGAGACCCAGTACTTC

j_call: TRBJ2-5
d_call: TRBD2
clone_size: -
v_call: TRBV7-9
cdr3_aa: CASSSAGGPETQYF
cdr3_nt: TGTGCCAGCAGCTCAGCGGGAGGGCCGGAGACCCAGTACTTC

j_call: TRBJ2-7
d_call: TRBD2
clone_size: -
v_call: TRBV5-4
cdr3_aa: CASSVTSGRSYEQYF
cdr3_nt: TGTGCCAGCAGCGTGACTAGCGGGCGGTCCTACGAGCAGTACTTC

j_call: TRBJ2-7
d_call: TRBD2
clone_size: -
v_call: TRBV6-5
cdr3_aa: CASSYSGGRIHEQYF
cdr3_nt: TGTGCCAGCAGTTACTCAGGCGGGAGGATCCACGAGCAGTACTTC

j_call: TRBJ2-2
d_call: TRBD2
clone_size: -
v_call: TRBV4-2
cdr3_aa: CASSQTLAGVGELFF
cdr3_nt: TGTGCCAGCAGCCAAACACTAGCGGGAGTTGGGGAGCTGTTTTTT

j_call: TRBJ1-5
d_call: -
clone_size: -
v_call: TRBV6-5
cdr3_aa: CASSYSPNQPQHF
cdr3_nt: TGTGCCAGCAGTTACTCGCCCAATCAGCCCCAGCATTTT

j_call: TRBJ2-2
d_call: -
clone_size: -
v_call: TRBV11-3
cdr3_aa: CACRRLVGLDTGELFF
cdr3_nt: TGTGCCTGCAGACGACTAGTGGGACTTGACACCGGGGAGCTGTTTTTT

j_call: TRBJ2-1
d_call: -
clone_size: -
v_call: TRBV14
cdr3_aa: CVSSQDGTDYNEQFF
cdr3_nt: TGTGTCAGCAGCCAAGATGGGACGGACTACAATGAGCAGTTCTTC

j_call: TRBJ2-5
d_call: -
clone_size: -
v_call: TRBV11-2
cdr3_aa: CDSSLSTGQETQYF
cdr3_nt: TGTGACAGCAGCTTATCGACAGGTCAAGAGACCCAGTATTTC

j_call: TRBJ1-2
d_call: -
clone_size: -
v_call: TRBV11-2
cdr3_aa: CASNHETGGYGYTF
cdr3_nt: TGTGCCAGCAACCACGAAACAGGTGGCTATGGCTACACCTTC

j_call: TRBJ2-1
d_call: -
clone_size: -
v_call: TRBV6-6
cdr3_aa: CASSYSRVNEQFF
cdr3_nt: TGTGCCAGCAGTTACTCGCGTGTGAATGAGCAGTTCTTC

j_call: TRBJ2-1
d_call: -
clone_size: -
v_call: TRBV7-9
cdr3_aa: CAASDSYNEQFF
cdr3_nt: TGTGCCGCCTCAGATAGTTACAATGAGCAGTTCTTC

j_call: TRBJ2-2
d_call: -
clone_size: few
v_call: TRBV4-1
cdr3_aa: CASSQNRGSNTGELFF
cdr3_nt: TGCGCCAGCAGCCAAAACAGAGGATCGAACACCGGGGAGCTGTTTTTT

j_call: TRBJ2-5
d_call: TRBD2
clone_size: -
v_call: TRBV5-1
cdr3_aa: CSSSLVRLAGETQYF
cdr3_nt: TGCTCCAGCAGCTTAGTACGACTAGCGGGAGAGACCCAGTACTTC

j_call: TRBJ2-5
d_call: TRBD2
clone_size: few
v_call: TRBV10-3
cdr3_aa: CATSPRGGVGTQYF
cdr3_nt: TGTGCCACCTCTCCCCGGGGGGGAGTAGGGACCCAGTACTTC

j_call: TRBJ2-7
d_call: -
clone_size: -
v_call: TRBV6-1
cdr3_aa: CASNEDLESEQYF
cdr3_nt: TGTGCCAGCAACGAAGACCTGGAAAGCGAGCAGTACTTC

j_call: TRBJ1-1
d_call: -
clone_size: -
v_call: TRBV7-8
cdr3_aa: CASRAGGGTEAFF
cdr3_nt: TGTGCCAGCAGAGCAGGAGGGGGGACTGAAGCTTTCTTT

j_call: TRBJ2-7
d_call: -
clone_size: many
v_call: TRBV29-1
cdr3_aa: CSVLSGPHEQYF
cdr3_nt: TGCAGCGTTCTCAGTGGGCCCCACGAGCAGTACTTC

j_call: TRBJ1-6
d_call: TRBD1
clone_size: -
v_call: TRBV6-5
cdr3_aa: CASSPLEGAGSPLHF
cdr3_nt: TGTGCCAGCAGTCCCTTAGAGGGGGCTGGTTCACCCCTCCACTTT

j_call: TRBJ2-1
d_call: -
clone_size: -
v_call: TRBV11-2
cdr3_aa: CASSLDHWGGLNEQFF
cdr3_nt: TGTGCCAGCAGCTTAGATCACTGGGGAGGACTAAATGAGCAGTTTTTC

j_call: TRBJ2-5
d_call: TRBD2
clone_size: -
v_call: TRBV5-4
cdr3_aa: CASTDSGPQETQYF
cdr3_nt: TGTGCCAGCACGGATAGCGGGCCCCAAGAGACCCAGTACTTC

j_call: TRBJ1-4
d_call: -
clone_size: once
v_call: TRBV10-2
cdr3_aa: CASSDGDTNEKLFF
cdr3_nt: TGCGCCAGCAGTGATGGGGACACTAATGAAAAACTGTTTTTT

j_call: TRBJ2-7
d_call: TRBD1
clone_size: many
v_call: TRBV11-2
cdr3_aa: CASSAGQGSEQYF
cdr3_nt: TGTGCCAGCAGCGCTGGACAGGGGTCCGAGCAGTACTTC

j_call: TRBJ2-7
d_call: -
clone_size: many
v_call: TRBV29-1
cdr3_aa: CSVEGDGSYEQYF
cdr3_nt: TGCAGCGTTGAGGGAGACGGCTCCTACGAGCAGTACTTC

j_call: TRBJ2-1
d_call: TRBD1
clone_size: -
v_call: TRBV4-1
cdr3_aa: CASSPWTGTGVRDQFF
cdr3_nt: TGCGCCAGCAGTCCATGGACCGGGACAGGGGTTCGTGATCAGTTCTTC

j_call: TRBJ1-3
d_call: -
clone_size: -
v_call: TRBV12-3/TRBV12-4
cdr3_aa: CASSPPLASSGNIIYF
cdr3_nt: TGTGCCAGCAGTCCCCCCCTAGCAAGCTCTGGAAACATCATATATTTT